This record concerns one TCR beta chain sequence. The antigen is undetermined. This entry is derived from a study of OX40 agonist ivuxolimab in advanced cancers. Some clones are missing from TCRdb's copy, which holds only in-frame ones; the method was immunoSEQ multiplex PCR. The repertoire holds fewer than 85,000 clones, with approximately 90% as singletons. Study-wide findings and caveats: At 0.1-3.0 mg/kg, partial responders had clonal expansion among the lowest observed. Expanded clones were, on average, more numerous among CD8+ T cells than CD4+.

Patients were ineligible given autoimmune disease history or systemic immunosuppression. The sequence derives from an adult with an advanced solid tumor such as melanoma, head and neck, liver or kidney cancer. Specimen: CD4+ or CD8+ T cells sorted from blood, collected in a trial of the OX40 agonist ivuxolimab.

In DNA form, the CDR3 reads TGTGCCAGCAGCTTAAATCCCTCTGGAGAGACCCAGTACTTC. Its translation is CASSLNPSGETQYF. V usage is TRBV11-2 and J usage is TRBJ2-5; no clear D. The CDR3 extends over 14 amino acids. CDR1 is SGHAT and CDR2 is FQNNGV in the germline V gene. V dropped 2 bases and J dropped 4 bases, with 11 bases sitting between them.